Following are 18 T cell receptor beta chains from one sample sequenced in a study of cytomegalovirus exposure and HLA in healthy donors. PCR used 60 Vbeta primers and 13 Jbeta primers. Assay used: immunoSEQ multiplex PCR; TCRdb lists only in-frame clones, some missing. The table has fewer than 95,000 clones, 70% to 80% seen once. Sequencing was carried out using PBMCs. These receptors came from a man younger than 40 in good health and CMV-seronegative.

The chain recombines TRBV27 with TRBJ1-4; 9 positions match TRBD1. After removal of 1 base from V and 5 bases from J, the junction contained 8 bases not matched to a gene. The CDR3 consists of 17 residues. Germline CDR1 and CDR2: MNHEY and SMNVEV (reference sequence). The CDR3 DNA sequence: TGTGCCAGCAGTTTATTGGGGACAGGGTTGGAAAATGAAAAACTGTTTTTT. Amino acid sequence: CASSLLGTGLENEKLFF. Looking up the rest from reference TRBV27 and TRBJ1-4 gives the full variable domain: EAQVTQNPRYLITVTGKKLTVTCSQNMNHEYMSWYRQDPGLGLRQIYYSMNVEVTDKGDVPEGYKVSRKEKRNFPLILESPSPNQTSLYFCASSLLGTGLENEKLFFGSGTQLSVL.

The chain employs TRBV27 and TRBJ2-1; 15 nucleotides match TRBD2. The V gene end was trimmed by 4 bases and the J gene end by 8 bases; junction bases not matched to a gene: 3. Germline CDR1 MNHEY, CDR2 SMNVEV (reference sequence). The CDR3 runs to 15 residues. The CDR3 DNA is TGTGCCAGCAGTTCAAGGACTAGCGGGAGGGATGAGCAGTTCTTC. This codes for CASSSRTSGRDEQFF.

V and J are TRBV27 and TRBJ2-7; TRBD2 agrees at 14 bases. This CDR3 region has 15 residues. V dropped 6 bases and J dropped 1; count of bases not matched to a gene: 2. CDR1 and CDR2 from the germline V gene are MNHEY and SMNVEV (reference sequence). CDR3 protein: CASRGTSGSSYEQYV. As DNA, the CDR3 is TGTGCCAGCAGAGGGACTAGCGGGAGTTCCTACGAGCAGTACGTC.

This clone was seen once. The gene calls are TRBV5-6 and TRBJ2-5, with 7 bases identical to TRBD1. Germline-derived CDR1 and CDR2 are SGHDT and YYEEEE. This CDR3 comprises 15 residues. The trim removed 3 bases at V and 0 bases at J, leaving 5 bases unmatched. The CDR3 DNA reads TGTGCCAGCAGCTCGGGACAGATGTACCAAGAGACCCAGTACTTC. Translating it yields CASSSGQMYQETQYF.

The V call is TRBV7-3, the J call TRBJ1-1, with D perhaps TRBD1 (5 bases). The CDR3 runs 13 residues. Germline loops: CDR1 SGHTA, CDR2 FQGTGA. The V gene lost 3 bases and the J gene lost 5 bases, with 10 bases spanning the gap. The CDR3 coding sequence is TGTGCCAGCAGCTTTGCAGGGTTGACTGAAGCTTTCTTT. The encoded protein is CASSFAGLTEAFF.

The genes are TRBV6-6 and TRBJ1-3; a possible D gene is TRBD1 (6 bases). V dropped 2 bases and J dropped 0 bases, with 8 bases sitting between them. CDR1 and CDR2 from the germline V gene are MNHNY and SVGAGI (reference sequence). CDR3 length equals 15 residues. The CDR3 reads CASSYSRGSGNTIYF. In DNA, the CDR3 is TGTGCCAGCAGTTACAGCAGGGGCTCTGGAAACACCATATATTTT.

The rearrangement links TRBV5-8 to TRBJ2-3, with no clear D. Between the trimmed V and J ends, which lost 2 bases and 5 bases, there was a span of 3 bases. The CDR3 contains 11 residues. The V gene's germline CDR1 is SGHTS and CDR2 YDEGEE. This chain's CDR3 is CASSFGDTQYF. The CDR3 DNA is TGTGCCAGCAGCTTCGGAGATACGCAGTATTTT.

The genes are TRBV5-6 and TRBJ2-3; D is uncertain. The V end was cut by 0 bases, the J end by 4 bases, with 6 bases between. This CDR3 comprises 13 residues. Germline CDR1 reads SGHDT; CDR2 reads YYEEEE. Written as DNA, the CDR3 is TGTGCCAGCAGCTTGGTCCCCGCAGATACGCAGTATTTT. Translated: CASSLVPADTQYF.

CDR3 region: CASSLGTGNTEAFF. CDR3 DNA sequence: TGTGCCAGCAGCTTGGGTACCGGGAACACTGAAGCTTTCTTT. The chain recombines TRBV5-6 with TRBJ1-1; D is uncertain. The CDR3 totals 14 residues. The V and J ends lost 0 bases and 1 base respectively, with 7 bases between them. Germline CDR1 SGHDT, CDR2 YYEEEE.

The chain uses TRBV5-4 and TRBJ1-3; TRBD1 is a possible D gene (6 bases). The CDR3 loop spans 18 amino acids. V was cut by 3 bases and J by 0 bases, with 19 bases left in between. CDR1 and CDR2 from the germline V gene are SGHNT and YYREEE (reference sequence). The CDR3 spells CASSSQLGGPASGNTIYF. CDR3 DNA: TGTGCCAGCAGCTCCCAATTGGGGGGGCCAGCCTCTGGAAACACCATATATTTT.

The chain carries TRBV6-1 and TRBJ1-2, with D possibly being TRBD1 (6 bases). Trimming cost V 6 bases and J 6 bases, with 11 bases left between them. This CDR3 has 12 residues. Germline CDR1 reads MNHNS; CDR2 reads SASEGT. The CDR3, as DNA: TGTGCCAGCAGAAACAGGGCCCATGGCTACACCTTC. Amino acid sequence: CASRNRAHGYTF.

The chain joins TRBV4-1 to TRBJ1-3, with TRBD1 matching over 7 bases. CDR1 MGHRA and CDR2 YSYEKL come from the germline V gene. Trimming took 5 bases from V and 0 from J; bases not matched to a gene: 22. CDR3 length equals 21 residues. CDR3 sequence: CASSSQWVFVQGFGSGNTIYF. The CDR3 region has the DNA TGCGCCAGCAGCTCTCAGTGGGTTTTCGTACAGGGGTTCGGCTCTGGAAACACCATATATTTT.

The chain has TRBV14 and TRBJ1-1; 10 nucleotides agree with TRBD1. Germline lookup yields CDR1 SGHDN and CDR2 FVKESK. The CDR3 has 17 amino acids. V was pared by 4 bases and J by 5 bases, with 13 bases of the junction left unmatched. CDR3: CASSLRRGTGVGTEAFF. The CDR3 DNA sequence: TGTGCCAGCAGCCTCCGCCGTGGGACAGGGGTTGGGACTGAAGCTTTCTTT.

The J gene is TRBJ1-2, the V gene TRBV7-8, with 9 nucleotides matching TRBD1. The V gene end was trimmed by 5 bases and the J gene end by 1 base; junction bases not matched to a gene: 8. Germline assignment: CDR1 SGHVS and CDR2 FQNEAQ. CDR3 length: 16 residues. CDR3: CASSPPTGGLNYGYTF. Here the CDR3 DNA reads TGTGCCAGCAGCCCACCCACAGGGGGCCTTAACTATGGCTACACCTTC.

The chain uses TRBV7-8 and TRBJ1-6; D might be TRBD1 (5 bases). Germline V CDR1 and CDR2: SGHVS, FQNEAQ. The germline V and J ends were trimmed by 3 bases and 5 bases, with 8 bases remaining between them. This CDR3 spans 14 amino acids. This CDR3 reads CASSFPGNNSPLHF. In DNA, the CDR3 is TGTGCCAGCAGCTTCCCAGGGAATAATTCACCCCTCCACTTT. Combining the CDR3 with reference TRBV7-8 and TRBJ1-6 gives the whole variable domain GAGVSQSPRYKVAKRGQDVALRCDPISGHVSLFWYQQALGQGPEFLTYFQNEAQLDKSGLPSDRFFAERPEGSVSTLKIQRTQQEDSAVYLCASSFPGNNSPLHFGNGTRLTVT.

The genes are TRBV10-3 and TRBJ1-2; 8 bases match TRBD1. Germline loops: CDR1 ENHRY, CDR2 SYGVKD. The CDR3 length is 14 residues. The V segment lost 4 bases and the J segment 7 bases; nucleotides outside the gene matches: 8. The CDR3 loop reads CAISGVGQGTGYTF. The CDR3 DNA reads as TGTGCCATCAGTGGGGTTGGACAGGGTACTGGCTACACCTTC.

The chain carries TRBV27 and TRBJ1-6, with a possible D match to TRBD1 (5 bases). V lost 1 base and J lost 6, with 10 bases in between. This CDR3 has 15 residues. Per the germline V gene, CDR1 is MNHEY and CDR2 is SMNVEV (reference sequence). This CDR3 is CASSLWGEGNSPLHF. The DNA for the CDR3 is TGTGCCAGCAGTTTATGGGGGGAAGGTAATTCACCCCTCCACTTT.

The V and J genes are TRBV5-1 and TRBJ2-1; 7 bases align to TRBD2. Per the germline V gene, CDR1 is SGHRS and CDR2 is YFSETQ. Trimming at V came to 1 base and at J to 0 bases, leaving 7 bases not matched to a gene. The CDR3 runs to 17 residues. CDR3 bases: TGCGCCAGCAGCTTGAATGTGGGGGGGAGCTCCTACAATGAGCAGTTCTTC. This sequence encodes CASSLNVGGSSYNEQFF.